The 27 T cell receptor beta chains presented below share a single source sample, sequenced in a study of early T cells in non-severe SARS-CoV-2 infection. Each CDR3 protein is one row after TCRdb ran MiXCR on the 5' RACE reads. Here the sample spans about 44,000 distinct CDR3 sequences, 20% to 25% being singletons. The input for sequencing was whole blood, taken at baseline. These receptors were taken from an adult who was a healthcare worker with PCR-confirmed SARS-CoV-2 infection or an uninfected control (not recorded which).

This clonotype has only a few counts. The rearrangement joins TRBV5-6 to TRBJ2-3; either TRBD1 or TRBD2 may fit D (5 bases each). The CDR3 covers 18 residues. Per germline, CDR1 SGHDT and CDR2 YYEEEE. V was trimmed by 2 bases and J by 2 bases, leaving 21 bases between them. This CDR3 is CASSFEGAWASPTDTQYF. The CDR3 coding sequence is TGTGCCAGCAGCTTTGAAGGGGCTTGGGCTAGCCCCACAGATACGCAGTATTTT. The variable domain in full, completed from reference TRBV5-6 and TRBJ2-3, reads DAGVTQSPTHLIKTRGQQVTLRCSPKSGHDTVSWYQQALGQGPQFIFQYYEEEERQRGNFPDRFSGHQFPNYSSELNVNALLLGDSALYLCASSFEGAWASPTDTQYFGPGTRLTVL.

This clonotype was observed a few times. This sequence joins TRBV19 and TRBJ1-2, with 7 bases lining up with TRBD1. This CDR3 comprises 12 residues. CDR1 and CDR2 (germline): LNHDA, SQIVND (reference sequence). V lost 6 bases to trimming and J lost 4 bases; unmatched junction nucleotides: 2. This CDR3 reads CASRGTAYGYTF. CDR3 DNA: TGTGCCAGTAGGGGGACAGCCTATGGCTACACCTTC.

This clonotype has only a few counts. CDR3 residues: CASSLDGEGAFF. DNA of the CDR3: TGTGCCAGCAGCTTAGATGGGGAGGGAGCTTTCTTT. The chain employs TRBV7-6 and TRBJ1-1; D gene uncertain. The CDR3 consists of 12 residues. Trimming removed 1 base from V and 10 bases from J, with 10 bases in between. CDR1 and CDR2 from the germline V gene are SGHVS and FNYEAQ.

The chain employs TRBV6-1 and TRBJ2-3; D not resolved. The germline V gene encodes CDR1 MNHNS and CDR2 SASEGT. The CDR3 consists of 14 residues. V was cut by 5 bases and J by 4 bases, with 13 bases left in between. In nucleotides, the CDR3 is TGTGCCAGCAGTCCTTTACAAAGTTCAGATACGCAGTATTTT. Protein: CASSPLQSSDTQYF.

This clonotype appeared a few times. The chain has TRBV9 and TRBJ1-4; D is ambiguous. The CDR3 has 13 residues. V was trimmed by 0 bases and J by 8 bases, leaving 8 bases between them. Germline CDR1 and CDR2: SGDLS and YYNGEE. The DNA for the CDR3 is TGTGCCAGCAGCGTAGTACCTCAGGAAAAACTGTTTTTT. Translation gives CASSVVPQEKLFF.

CDR3 in amino acids: CASSYTDTQYF. The CDR3 DNA is TGTGCCAGCAGTTACACAGATACGCAGTATTTT. The chain carries TRBV25-1 and TRBJ2-3; D unclear. CDR3 length: 11 residues. CDR1 and CDR2 from the germline V gene are MGHDK and SYGVNS. V lost 5 bases to trimming and J lost 2 bases, with 2 bases between them.

This chain joins TRBV7-9 and TRBJ1-1; 7 bases line up with TRBD1. CDR3 length: 14 residues. Germline assignment: CDR1 SEHNR and CDR2 FQNEAQ (reference sequence). V lost 4 bases and J lost 3; bases outside the gene matches: 5. The CDR3 DNA is TGTGCCAGCAGCTCAGGGCAGGGGGACACTGAAGCTTTCTTT. This encodes CASSSGQGDTEAFF.

This clonotype was picked up a small number of times. The chain carries TRBV7-9 and TRBJ2-3; D call uncertain. V gave up 1 base and J gave up 7 bases, with 3 bases separating them. This CDR3 contains 11 residues. The germline V gene has CDR1 SEHNR and CDR2 FQNEAQ (reference sequence). The CDR3 coding sequence is TGTGCCAGCAGCTTAGTGCATACGCAGTATTTT. Protein product: CASSLVHTQYF.

This clonotype was picked up one time. The chain has TRBV5-1 and TRBJ2-5; D gene ambiguous. V was cut by 3 bases and J by 5 bases, with 17 bases left in between. Germline CDR1 SGHRS, CDR2 YFSETQ. The CDR3 contains 15 residues. The CDR3 spells CASSWVSRAGETQYF. CDR3 DNA: TGCGCCAGCAGCTGGGTTAGTCGTGCCGGGGAGACCCAGTACTTC.

The V call is TRBV7-9, the J call TRBJ1-4; possibly TRBD1 for D (5 bases). CDR1 is SEHNR, CDR2 FQNEAQ, per germline (reference sequence). Trimming took off 3 bases at V and 7 bases at J, with 9 bases between the two ends. The length of the CDR3 is 13 residues. This CDR3 is CASSLGDREKLFF. CDR3 bases: TGTGCCAGCAGCTTGGGGGATCGTGAAAAACTGTTTTTT. Using reference TRBV7-9 and TRBJ1-4 for the parts outside the CDR3, the full variable domain is DTGVSQNPRHKITKRGQNVTFRCDPISEHNRLYWYRQTLGQGPEFLTYFQNEAQLEKSRLLSDRFSAERPKGSFSTLEIQRTEQGDSAMYLCASSLGDREKLFFGSGTQLSVL.

In its sample, this clonotype was seen a few times. The gene calls are TRBV20-1 and TRBJ1-3; 7 nucleotides match TRBD1. Looked up from germline, CDR1 is DFQATT and CDR2 is SNEGSKA (reference sequence). The CDR3 has 14 residues. V gave up 7 bases and J gave up 2 bases; unmatched junction bases: 8. CDR3 in DNA: TGCAGTGGCCAACAGGGGACAACTGGAAACACCATATATTTT. Its protein is CSGQQGTTGNTIYF.

This clonotype appeared many times. The V and J genes are TRBV20-1 and TRBJ2-1; 7 bases align to TRBD1. This CDR3 is built from 14 residues. V lost 5 bases to trimming and J lost 8 bases; unmatched junction nucleotides: 12. The germline V gene encodes CDR1 DFQATT and CDR2 SNEGSKA (reference sequence). The CDR3 reads CSAPDPGTVYEQFF. CDR3 sequence (DNA): TGCAGTGCTCCGGATCCCGGGACAGTATATGAGCAGTTCTTC.

CDR3 sequence (DNA): TGCAGTGCTGCGGACAGGGGGCTTATCGCGGGCTACACCTTC. Protein sequence: CSAADRGLIAGYTF. The chain links TRBV20-1 to TRBJ1-2; 11 bases agree with TRBD1. The trim removed 5 bases at V and 8 bases at J, leaving 10 bases unmatched. The CDR3 covers 14 residues. The germline gives CDR1 DFQATT, CDR2 SNEGSKA (reference sequence).

The V gene is TRBV11-2, the J gene TRBJ2-2; D uncertain. The length of the CDR3 is 12 residues. Looked up from germline, CDR1 is SGHAT and CDR2 is FQNNGV. Trimming stripped 3 bases from V and 9 bases from J, with 8 bases between. CDR3 sequence reads: CASSFGFRELFF. In DNA, the CDR3 is TGTGCCAGCAGCTTCGGGTTCCGGGAGCTGTTTTTT.

The chain recombines TRBV24-1 with TRBJ2-5; no reliable D call. Trimming took off 0 bases at V and 5 bases at J, with 6 bases between the two ends. The CDR3 extends over 13 amino acids. Germline assignment: CDR1 KGHDR and CDR2 SFDVKD. CDR3 nucleotide sequence: TGTGCCACCAGTGATTTGGGTGTTGAGACCCAGTACTTC. Amino acids: CATSDLGVETQYF.

This chain links TRBV9 with TRBJ2-2; 7 bases map to TRBD1. CDR1 SGDLS and CDR2 YYNGEE come from the germline V gene. This CDR3 is built from 14 residues. Losses at the gene ends were 4 bases for V and 5 bases for J; bases not matched to a gene: 5. The DNA for the CDR3 is TGTGCCAGCAGCCCCCGGACAGGTACCGGGGAGCTGTTTTTT. Its protein is CASSPRTGTGELFF. The variable domain in full, completed from reference TRBV9 and TRBJ2-2, reads DSGVTQTPKHLITATGQRVTLRCSPRSGDLSVYWYQQSLDQGLQFLIQYYNGEERAKGNILERFSAQQFPDLHSELNLSSLELGDSALYFCASSPRTGTGELFFGEGSRLTVL.

The V and J genes are TRBV11-2 and TRBJ2-7, with 7 bases lining up with TRBD1. Germline trimming cut 5 bases from V and 2 bases from J; bases unmatched to any gene: 9. The CDR3 is made up of 15 amino acids. In germline, CDR1 is SGHAT, CDR2 FQNNGV. The CDR3 bases are TGTGCCAGCAGCACCGGACAGGCCCACACCTACGAGCAGTACTTC. This encodes CASSTGQAHTYEQYF.

This clonotype was counted many times. This chain links TRBV24-1 with TRBJ2-1, with a tentative D call TRBD1 (8 bases). V was trimmed by 3 bases and J by 8 bases, leaving 16 bases between them. CDR3 length: 15 amino acids. The V gene's germline CDR1 is KGHDR and CDR2 SFDVKD. CDR3 region: CATSDRQGRVDEQFF. DNA of the CDR3: TGTGCCACCAGTGATCGACAGGGGAGGGTCGATGAGCAGTTCTTC.

This clonotype came up a few times. The chain carries TRBV20-1 and TRBJ2-1; D is unclear. Germline CDR1 is DFQATT and CDR2 is SNEGSKA (reference sequence). The CDR3 covers 14 residues. Trimming took off 3 bases at V and 3 bases at J, with 12 bases between the two ends. The CDR3 coding sequence is TGCAGTGCTAGCTCCACCGTTAACTACAATGAGCAGTTCTTC. It yields the protein CSASSTVNYNEQFF.

This clonotype was counted a single time. V usage is TRBV7-2 and J usage is TRBJ2-5, with D perhaps TRBD1 (5 bases). The V end lost 2 bases, the J end lost 4 bases, and 17 bases lay between the germline ends. This CDR3 is built from 16 residues. CDR1 is SGHTA, CDR2 FQGNSA, per germline. CDR3 nucleotide sequence: TGTGCCAGCAGCTTAATGTATGGCAGGGCGGCAGAGACCCAGTACTTC. Its translation: CASSLMYGRAAETQYF.

The table lists this clonotype with a few counts. V is TRBV11-2 and J is TRBJ2-3; D ambiguous. Trimming removed 0 bases at V and 6 bases at J, with 7 bases between. There are 13 residues in the CDR3. The germline CDR1 and CDR2 sequences are SGHAT and FQNNGV. The CDR3 DNA reads as TGTGCCAGCAGCTTAGATCGATCGGATACGCAGTATTTT. Translation: CASSLDRSDTQYF.

The gene calls are TRBV2 and TRBJ2-5; 7 bases are a match to TRBD1. V dropped 7 bases and J dropped 5; count of bases not matched to a gene: 19. The CDR3 sequence is 17 residues long. CDR1 SNHLY and CDR2 FYNNEI come from the germline V gene. DNA of the CDR3: TGTGCCAGCATGTCCCCCCATACGACAGGGATCCAGGAGACCCAGTACTTC. Its protein is CASMSPHTTGIQETQYF.

The CDR3 loop is CASSAWDFQNIQYF. CDR3 sequence (DNA): TGTGCCAGCAGTGCCTGGGACTTCCAAAACATTCAGTACTTC. The chain carries TRBV6-1 and TRBJ2-4, with D maybe TRBD2 (6 bases). This CDR3 region has 14 residues. The ends were cut back, 4 bases at V and 5 bases at J, with 12 bases in the middle. Looked up from germline, CDR1 is MNHNS and CDR2 is SASEGT.

This clonotype occurred a few times. V and J are TRBV2 and TRBJ2-1; D is unclear. The V gene lost 5 bases and the J gene lost 0 bases, with 8 bases spanning the gap. The CDR3 is made up of 14 amino acids. Germline loops: CDR1 SNHLY, CDR2 FYNNEI. CDR3 loop: CASSRQSSYNEQFF. In nucleotides, the CDR3 is TGTGCCAGCAGTAGGCAGAGCTCCTACAATGAGCAGTTCTTC.

This clonotype was picked up a small number of times. The CDR3 sequence is CASSFQELDSTDTQYF. CDR3 DNA sequence: TGTGCCAGCAGCTTCCAGGAGCTAGATAGCACAGATACGCAGTATTTT. This sequence joins TRBV5-5 and TRBJ2-3; D is uncertain. The length of the CDR3 is 16 residues. V was shortened by 2 bases and J by 0 bases, with 13 bases between the two germline ends. Germline CDR1 reads SGHKS; CDR2 reads YYEKEE (reference sequence).

The chain combines TRBV29-1 with TRBJ2-7; D unclear. Germline lookup yields CDR1 SQVTM and CDR2 ANQGSEA. Trimming removed 3 bases from V and 2 bases from J, with 8 bases in between. This CDR3 has 12 amino acids. CDR3 amino acids: CSVDHGAYEQYF. The CDR3 nucleotides are TGCAGCGTTGATCATGGGGCCTACGAGCAGTACTTC.

The J gene is TRBJ1-3, the V gene TRBV12-3 or TRBV12-4; D perhaps matches TRBD1 (6 bases). Trimming shortened V by 4 bases and J by 4 bases, and 8 bases separated the two germline ends. CDR3 size: 13 residues. CDR3 DNA: TGTGCCAGCAGTTACGGACAGGGAAACACCATATATTTT. This codes for CASSYGQGNTIYF.